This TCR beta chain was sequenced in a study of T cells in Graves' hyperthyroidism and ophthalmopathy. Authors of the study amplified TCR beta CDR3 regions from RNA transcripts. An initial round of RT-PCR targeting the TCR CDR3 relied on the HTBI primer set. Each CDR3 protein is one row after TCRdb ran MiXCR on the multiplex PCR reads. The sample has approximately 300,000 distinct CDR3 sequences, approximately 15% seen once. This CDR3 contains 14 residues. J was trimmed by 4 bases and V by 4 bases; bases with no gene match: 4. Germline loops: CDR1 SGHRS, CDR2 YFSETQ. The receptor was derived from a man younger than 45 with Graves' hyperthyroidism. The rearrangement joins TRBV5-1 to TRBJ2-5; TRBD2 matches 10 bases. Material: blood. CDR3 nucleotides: TGCGCCAGCAGCCCCGGGACTAGCGCAGAGACCCAGTACTTC. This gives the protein CASSPGTSAETQYF.